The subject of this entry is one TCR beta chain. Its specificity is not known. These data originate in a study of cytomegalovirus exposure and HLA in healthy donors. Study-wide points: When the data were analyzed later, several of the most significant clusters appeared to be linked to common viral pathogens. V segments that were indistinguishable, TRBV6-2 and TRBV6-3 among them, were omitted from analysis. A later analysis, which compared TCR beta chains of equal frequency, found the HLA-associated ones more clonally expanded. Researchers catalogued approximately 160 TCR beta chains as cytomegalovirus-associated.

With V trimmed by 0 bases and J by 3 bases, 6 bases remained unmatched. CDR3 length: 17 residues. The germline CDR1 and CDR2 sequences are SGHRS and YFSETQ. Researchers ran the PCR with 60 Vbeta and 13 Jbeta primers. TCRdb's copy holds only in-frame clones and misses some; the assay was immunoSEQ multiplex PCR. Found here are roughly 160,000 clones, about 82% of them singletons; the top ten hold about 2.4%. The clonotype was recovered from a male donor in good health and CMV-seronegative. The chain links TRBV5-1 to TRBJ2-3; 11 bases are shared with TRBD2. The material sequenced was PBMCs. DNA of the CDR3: TGCGCCAGCAGCTTGGCCCCAACTAGCGGGGGAACAGATACGCAGTATTTT. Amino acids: CASSLAPTSGGTDTQYF. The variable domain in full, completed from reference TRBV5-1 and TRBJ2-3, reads KAGVTQTPRYLIKTRGQQVTLSCSPISGHRSVSWYQQTPGQGLQFLFEYFSETQRNKGNFPGRFSGRQFSNSRSEMNVSTLELGDSALYLCASSLAPTSGGTDTQYFGPGTRLTVL.